The rows below give T cell receptor beta chains drawn from one sample of a study of blood T cell repertoires in COVID-19. The table came from immunoSEQ multiplex PCR; TCRdb's copy has only in-frame clones and leaves some out. Altogether about 95,000 clones are present, roughly nine tenths being singletons, with the ten largest covering roughly 3.5%. The source material was peripheral blood. Receptor source: a woman aged 70-85 years with acute or convalescent COVID-19. Both conserved end residues are part of each CDR3. D genes are given only for firm matches. Clone size is not always given. Where it is, it says once, few, many or a class for expanded clones.

v_gene	abundance	j_gene	d_gene	CDR3nt	CDR3aa
TRBV19	NA	TRBJ1-2	NA	TGTGCCAGTAGTAGAACACAGGGAAACTATGGCTACACCTTC	CASSRTQGNYGYTF
TRBV29-1	NA	TRBJ1-2	NA	TGCAGCGTTGACAGTATGGGCGGGCTTTATGGCTACACCTTC	CSVDSMGGLYGYTF
TRBV27	NA	TRBJ1-2	NA	TGTGCCACCGGGAGGAGTGGGCAGGGTATTGTATACACCTTC	CATGRSGQGIVYTF
TRBV27	NA	TRBJ2-1	TRBD2	TGTGCCAGCAGGGGGCCTAGCGGGGGGATCAGGAATGAGCAGTTCTTC	CASRGPSGGIRNEQFF
TRBV2	NA	TRBJ2-7	NA	TGTGCCAGCAGTGAAGTGCGCGAGCAGTACTTC	CASSEVREQYF
TRBV18	few	TRBJ1-5	TRBD1	TGTGCCAGCTCACCACAAGAAGACAGGGTTGGCAATCAGCCCCAGCATTTT	CASSPQEDRVGNQPQHF
TRBV7-9	NA	TRBJ2-2	NA	TGTGCCAGCAGCGCCGGACTATCCTCCACCGGGGAGCTGTTTTTT	CASSAGLSSTGELFF
TRBV7-9	NA	TRBJ2-2	NA	TGTGCCAGCAGCCCACAGACTAGTTTTGTTGGCGGGGAGCTGTTTTTT	CASSPQTSFVGGELFF
TRBV7-2	NA	TRBJ2-1	TRBD2	TGTGCCAGCAGCCCGACGACCGGGACTAGCTTTCAGCAGTTCTTC	CASSPTTGTSFQQFF
TRBV18	NA	TRBJ1-2	NA	TGTGCCAGCTCACCACCGTCCGGGGGATTGGTTGGCTACACCTTC	CASSPPSGGLVGYTF
TRBV4-1	NA	TRBJ2-7	TRBD1	TGCGCCAGCAGCCAAGACCCCGGACAGGGGTGGTACGAGCAGTACTTC	CASSQDPGQGWYEQYF
TRBV23-1	NA	TRBJ2-3	TRBD1	TGCGCCAGCAGTGGGACAGCTAGCACAGATACGCAGTATTTT	CASSGTASTDTQYF
TRBV2	few	TRBJ1-2	NA	TGTGCCAGCAGTGAGTTGCCCCCCAGGCAGGCTAATAACTATGGCTACACCTTC	CASSELPPRQANNYGYTF
TRBV11-3	once	TRBJ2-1	TRBD2	TGTGCCAGCAGCTTAATGGCTAGCGGGGGGGGTGAGCAGTTCTTC	CASSLMASGGGEQFF
TRBV6-5	NA	TRBJ1-1	TRBD1	TGTGCCAGCAGTTCTACAGGGGCGCGCACTGAAGCTTTCTTT	CASSSTGARTEAFF
TRBV15	NA	TRBJ1-5	NA	TGTGCCACCAGCAGCCGCTTGGAGAACAATCAGCCCCAGCATTTT	CATSSRLENNQPQHF
TRBV6-1	NA	TRBJ2-2	TRBD1	TGTGCCAGCAGAGAAACGGGACAGACGAACACCGGGGAGCTGTTTTTT	CASRETGQTNTGELFF
TRBV27	NA	TRBJ1-6	NA	TGTGCCAGCAGCTACCATCACGCTCAGGGTCTGCGGTCACCCCTCCACTTT	CASSYHHAQGLRSPLHF
TRBV6-5	few	TRBJ2-3	TRBD2	TGTGCCAGCAGTTCCCTAGCGGGGGGGCCGCATACGCAGTATTTT	CASSSLAGGPHTQYF
TRBV5-6	NA	TRBJ1-1	NA	TGTGCCAGCAGCTTGCTCAACAGGCGGAACACTGAAGCTTTCTTT	CASSLLNRRNTEAFF
TRBV29-1	NA	TRBJ2-1	NA	TGCAGCGTTGCAGACGGTGAGCAGTTCTTC	CSVADGEQFF
TRBV28	NA	TRBJ2-2	TRBD1	TGTGCCAGCAGTTTCGGACAGGTCAGGACCGGGGAGCTGTTTTTT	CASSFGQVRTGELFF
TRBV20-1	NA	TRBJ1-2	NA	TGCAGTGCCTCAGGGTCAGGTGGCTACACCTTC	CSASGSGGYTF
TRBV5-1	NA	TRBJ1-2	NA	TGCGCCAGCAGCTTCACTGGCGGGGGAAACTATGGCTACACCTTC	CASSFTGGGNYGYTF
TRBV19	NA	TRBJ2-2	TRBD1	TGTGCCAGTAGTCCGGACCGGGACAGGGGAACGAACACCGGGGAGCTGTTTTTT	CASSPDRDRGTNTGELFF
TRBV19	NA	TRBJ1-1	NA	TGTGCCAGTAGTATTTCGACTGGTAGCACTGAAGCTTTCTTT	CASSISTGSTEAFF
TRBV27	NA	TRBJ1-1	NA	TGTGCCAGCAGCCGACTGACAGGTTTCATGAACACTGAAGCTTTCTTT	CASSRLTGFMNTEAFF
TRBV7-9	few	TRBJ2-3	NA	TGTGCCAGCAGCTTAGGGCGGGATACGCAGTATTTT	CASSLGRDTQYF
TRBV11-2	once	TRBJ1-2	NA	TGTGCCAGCAGCTTAGTTATGGGCAGGGGTAATACACTAAACTATGGCTACACCTTC	CASSLVMGRGNTLNYGYTF
TRBV6-5	NA	TRBJ1-2	NA	TGTGCCAGCAATGCAGGATTTTATGGCTACACCTTC	CASNAGFYGYTF
TRBV18	NA	TRBJ1-1	NA	TGTGCCAGCTCATATGCGGAGAACACTGAAGCTTTCTTT	CASSYAENTEAFF
TRBV6-1	NA	TRBJ1-6	TRBD1	TGTGCCAGCAGTGAAGTAAGACAGGGAGTCTCACCCCTCCACTTT	CASSEVRQGVSPLHF
TRBV5-5	NA	TRBJ1-2	TRBD1	TGTGCCAGCAGCTTGGATGTGGGGACAGGGGGTATAGGCTACACCTTC	CASSLDVGTGGIGYTF
TRBV10-3	NA	TRBJ1-5	NA	TGTGCCATCAGTGATCAGGCCGTAGGCAATCAGCCCCAGCATTTT	CAISDQAVGNQPQHF
TRBV4-2	NA	TRBJ1-6	NA	TGTGCCAGCAGCCAAGTTCCGCAGACAAATTCACCCCTCCACTTT	CASSQVPQTNSPLHF
TRBV29-1	NA	TRBJ1-1	NA	TGCAGCGTTGGGGGGCTGAGGGACACTGAAGCTTTCTTT	CSVGGLRDTEAFF
TRBV18	NA	TRBJ2-2	TRBD1	TGTGCCAGCCCACCACCTGGGGGACAGGGGGAGCTGTTTTTT	CASPPPGGQGELFF
TRBV29-1	NA	TRBJ1-2	TRBD1	TGCAGCGCAACTCTGGGACAGGGGGTAAACTATGGCTACACCTTC	CSATLGQGVNYGYTF
TRBV30	few	TRBJ1-5	TRBD1	TGTGCCTGGGGGACCGGGACAGGGCTTAATCAGCCCCAGCATTTT	CAWGTGTGLNQPQHF
TRBV5-1	NA	TRBJ1-5	NA	TGCGCCAGCCTGGGGGGTTATCAGCCCCAGCATTTT	CASLGGYQPQHF
TRBV3-1/TRBV3-2	NA	TRBJ2-7	TRBD2	TGTGCCAGCAGCCAAGGACTAGCGTCCTCCTACGAGCAGTACTTC	CASSQGLASSYEQYF
TRBV11-2	NA	TRBJ1-5	NA	TGTGCCAGCAGCTTAGCAGGGGGCAATCAGCCCCAGCATTTT	CASSLAGGNQPQHF
TRBV12-3/TRBV12-4	NA	TRBJ2-1	NA	TGTGCCAGCAGTTTAGATAATATCAATGAGCAGTTCTTC	CASSLDNINEQFF
TRBV18	NA	TRBJ2-2	TRBD2	TGTGCCAGCTCCCCGGGGGGTTTCGACACCGGGGAGCTGTTTTTT	CASSPGGFDTGELFF
TRBV29-1	few	TRBJ2-1	NA	TGCAGCGTTGATTCTTACAATGAGCAGTTCTTC	CSVDSYNEQFF
TRBV19	NA	TRBJ2-1	TRBD1	TGTGCCAGTAGGACTCGAGGGGGACAGCCCTCCTACAATGAGCAGTTCTTC	CASRTRGGQPSYNEQFF
TRBV24-1	once	TRBJ2-3	TRBD2	TGTGCCACCAGTGATGTACTTGGGACTAGCGGAGATACGCAGTATTTT	CATSDVLGTSGDTQYF
TRBV6-5	NA	TRBJ1-1	NA	TGTGCCAGCAGCGCCCTTAGGGGGAGCGCTGAAGCTTTCTTT	CASSALRGSAEAFF
TRBV3-1/TRBV3-2	NA	TRBJ2-5	TRBD2	TGTGCCAGCAGCCAAGGTACGACGGGGGGTCAGGAGACCCAGTACTTC	CASSQGTTGGQETQYF
TRBV10-3	NA	TRBJ1-1	NA	TGTGCCATCACCGAGGGCACTGAAGCTTTCTTT	CAITEGTEAFF
TRBV18	NA	TRBJ2-1	TRBD2	TGTGCCAGCTCACCACCTAGCGGGAGACTAAGCGATGAGCAGTTCTTC	CASSPPSGRLSDEQFF
TRBV4-2	NA	TRBJ1-1	TRBD1	TGTGCCAGCAGCCCACAGGGGAGGATAACTGAAGCTTTCTTT	CASSPQGRITEAFF
TRBV19	NA	TRBJ1-5	TRBD1	TGTGCCAGTAGGAGGCGGACAGGGGGTGATAGCAATCAGCCCCAGCATTTT	CASRRRTGGDSNQPQHF